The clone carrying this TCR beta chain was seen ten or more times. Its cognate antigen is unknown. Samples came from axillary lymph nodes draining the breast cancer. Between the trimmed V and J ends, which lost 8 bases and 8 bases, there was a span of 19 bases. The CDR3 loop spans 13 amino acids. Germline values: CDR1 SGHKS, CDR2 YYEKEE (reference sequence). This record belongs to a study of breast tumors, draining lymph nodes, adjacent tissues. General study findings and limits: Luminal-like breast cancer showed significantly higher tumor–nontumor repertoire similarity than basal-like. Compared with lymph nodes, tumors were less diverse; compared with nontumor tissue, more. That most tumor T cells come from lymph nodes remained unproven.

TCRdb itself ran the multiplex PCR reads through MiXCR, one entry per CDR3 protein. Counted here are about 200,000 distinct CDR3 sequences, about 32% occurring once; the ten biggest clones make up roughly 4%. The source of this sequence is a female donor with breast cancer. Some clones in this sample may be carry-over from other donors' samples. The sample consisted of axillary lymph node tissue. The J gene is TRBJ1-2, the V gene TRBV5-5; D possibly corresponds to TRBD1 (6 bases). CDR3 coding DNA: TGTGCCAGTCAACCTTCAGGGGATAGAGGCTACACCTTC. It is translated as CASQPSGDRGYTF.